This TCR beta chain comes out of a study of Ad26.COV2.S vaccination and SARS-CoV-2 variants (dated by TCRdb to the early 2020s). Study-level background: Vaccine-arm donors were drawn from COV1001, a multicentre, randomized, double-blind, placebo-controlled phase I-IIa trial of Ad26.COV2.S in healthy adults. Ad26.COV2.S was administered intramuscularly at a dose of 5x10^10 or 1x10^11 viral particles, either as one shot or as two shots given 56 days apart. A total of 32 samples were included in the TCR-sequenced set, comprising approximately 20 Ad26.COV2.S vaccine recipients, 5 placebo recipients and 8 SARS-CoV-2 convalescent individuals. Blinding of investigators to trial group allocation was maintained during experiments and outcome assessment. TCRbeta repertoire sequencing was used to assess the specificity and breadth of SARS-CoV-2-reactive T cell receptors after Ad26.COV2.S vaccination. Participants in the trial were split at random into five groups of five each, receiving low-dose or high-dose Ad26.COV2.S once or twice, or else placebo on both occasions. Here is what the overall study found, with its caveats: The study was not powered to compare responses between vaccine doses or regimens. The authors noted that total T cell responses may have been underestimated by the TCR breadth and depth analyses. Substantial breadth of spike-specific CD8+ and CD4+ T cell responses was reported after vaccination. Vaccine and placebo recipients had comparable non-spike TCR breadth, which fits with the vaccine containing only spike. Compared with placebo recipients, Ad26.COV2.S recipients showed higher spike-specific TCR breadth (P = 0.0014).

A note on this clone: It has no known antigen specificity. The sample holds no much larger clone one base away, and base qualities are not on file.

TCRbeta CDR3 regions were sequenced with the immunoSEQ Assay. After extraction, genomic DNA underwent amplification by bias-controlled multiplex PCR, followed by high-throughput sequencing. As for how the authors treated the data: To quantify the absolute abundance of every unique TCRbeta CDR3 region, sequences were collapsed and filtered. Usable DNA was measured by amplifying reference genes present in all nucleated cells, and TCRbeta template counts were normalized to that usable DNA to estimate T cell fraction. Repertoire TCRs were annotated as SARS-CoV-2-specific by exact matching of V gene, CDR3 amino acid sequence and J gene to a known reactive TCR set. The reference SARS-CoV-2 TCR set came from MIRA and was filtered for enrichment in COVID-19-positive ImmuneCODE repertoires, removing public or cross-reactive TCRs. Drawing on the MIRA antigens, annotated TCRs were analysed further at the level of specific ORF or position within ORF. Depth was the summed frequency of annotated unique rearrangements, while breadth was defined as annotated unique rearrangements over total unique productive rearrangements. Two-sided Wilcoxon rank-sum tests were used to compare TCR breadth between groups. Here the immuneACCESS table is served through TCRdb, limited to in-frame sequences with V and J called. Missing clones are a known gap in these copies; in checked studies unresolved V genes cover under half, and the rest lacks a known reason. The DNA gave D and trimming, while V, J and clone size come from that table. The sample has roughly 460,000 clones on record, about 88% of them singletons. The ten largest clones capture 1.7% of the sample.

The treatment or condition label corresponds to: approximately 18 received Ad26.COV2.S at low or high dose, single or two shots; roughly five received placebo; per-sample allocation not given. For vaccine and placebo recipients, repertoires were sequenced using samples collected on day 63 after the first injection. Between 29 July and 7 August 2020, Cohort 1b enrolled 25 adults aged 18-55 years at one site in Boston, USA. Ad26.COV2.S was a replication-incompetent adenovirus type 26 vector that expressed a prefusion-stabilized SARS-CoV-2 spike protein derived from the original Wuhan strain. The sequenced sample was peripheral blood, obtained in a trial of Ad26.COV2.S vaccine versus placebo. This clonotype originated in a person aged 18-65 years who received the Ad26.COV2.S COVID-19 vaccine or a placebo.

The DNA reads TGTGCCAGCACCGGGTCCGGCCAGCAAGAGACCCAGTACTTC. It translates as CASTGSGQQETQYF. Recombination linked TRBV18 to TRBJ2-5; the D segment cannot be called with confidence. The germline V gene yields KGHSH for CDR1 and LQKENI for CDR2. V is cut by 8 bases and J by 2 bases, and the space between the germline ends is 15 bases. The CDR3 sequence holds 14 residues, the cysteine and phenylalanine included. Here the CDR3 DNA is all that survives: 42 bases in frame from base 1.